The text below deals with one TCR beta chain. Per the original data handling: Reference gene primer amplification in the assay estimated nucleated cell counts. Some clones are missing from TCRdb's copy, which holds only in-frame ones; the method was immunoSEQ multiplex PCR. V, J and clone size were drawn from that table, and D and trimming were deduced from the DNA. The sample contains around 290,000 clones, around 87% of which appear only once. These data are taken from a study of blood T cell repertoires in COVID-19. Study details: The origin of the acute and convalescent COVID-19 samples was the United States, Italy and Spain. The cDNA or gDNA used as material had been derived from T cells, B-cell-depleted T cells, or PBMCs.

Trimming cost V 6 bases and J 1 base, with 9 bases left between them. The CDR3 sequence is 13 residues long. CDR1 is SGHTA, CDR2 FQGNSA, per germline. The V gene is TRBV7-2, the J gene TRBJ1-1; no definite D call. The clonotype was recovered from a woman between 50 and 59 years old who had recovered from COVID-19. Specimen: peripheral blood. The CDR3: CASSISQNTEAFF. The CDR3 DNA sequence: TGTGCCAGCAGTATTAGCCAGAACACTGAAGCTTTCTTT.